The clone carrying this T cell receptor (beta chain) came up once. Other nucleotide sequences in the sample specify the same CDR3. These data belong to a study of cytomegalovirus exposure and HLA in healthy donors. Amplification used 60 Vbeta primers and 13 Jbeta primers. Libraries were prepared by immunoSEQ multiplex PCR; TCRdb keeps only in-frame clonotypes and omits some of them. The sample has around 140,000 clones, around three quarters seen once; the top ten hold approximately 2.5%. This clonotype originated in a woman aged 18-35 years in good health and CMV-seropositive. The sample taken for sequencing was PBMCs.

CDR3 protein: CASSIDRGYEQYF. The CDR3 DNA sequence: TGTGCCAGTAGTATAGACAGGGGCTACGAGCAGTACTTC. The gene calls are TRBV19 and TRBJ2-7, with a tentative D call TRBD1 (6 bases). Trimming stripped 0 bases from V and 3 bases from J, with 6 bases between. This CDR3 has 13 amino acids. Germline lookup yields CDR1 LNHDA and CDR2 SQIVND (reference sequence).